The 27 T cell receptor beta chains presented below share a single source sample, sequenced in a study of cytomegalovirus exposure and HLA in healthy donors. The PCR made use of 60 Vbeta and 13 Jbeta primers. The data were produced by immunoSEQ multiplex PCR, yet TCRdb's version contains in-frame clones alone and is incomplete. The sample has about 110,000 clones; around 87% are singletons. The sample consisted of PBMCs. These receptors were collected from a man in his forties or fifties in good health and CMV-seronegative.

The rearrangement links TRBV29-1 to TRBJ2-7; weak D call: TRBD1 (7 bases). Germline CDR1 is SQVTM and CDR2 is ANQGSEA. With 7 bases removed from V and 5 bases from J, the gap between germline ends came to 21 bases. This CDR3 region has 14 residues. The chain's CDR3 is CSAQGGRGTDEQYF. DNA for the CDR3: TGCAGCGCCCAGGGGGGCCGGGGTACCGACGAGCAGTACTTC.

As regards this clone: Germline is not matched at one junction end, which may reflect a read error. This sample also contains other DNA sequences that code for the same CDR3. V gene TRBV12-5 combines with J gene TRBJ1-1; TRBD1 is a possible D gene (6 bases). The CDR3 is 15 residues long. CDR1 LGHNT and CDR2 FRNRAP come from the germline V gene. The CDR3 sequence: CASGSDRTMNTEAFF. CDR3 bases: TGTGCTAGTGGTTCGGACAGAACCATGAATACTGAAGCTTTCTTT.

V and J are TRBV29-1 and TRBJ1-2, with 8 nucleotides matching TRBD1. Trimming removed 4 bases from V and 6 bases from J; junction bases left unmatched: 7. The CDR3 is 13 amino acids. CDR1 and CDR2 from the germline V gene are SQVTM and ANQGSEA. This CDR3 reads CSVAGQGGHGYTF. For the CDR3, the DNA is TGCAGCGTTGCCGGACAGGGAGGCCATGGCTACACCTTC.

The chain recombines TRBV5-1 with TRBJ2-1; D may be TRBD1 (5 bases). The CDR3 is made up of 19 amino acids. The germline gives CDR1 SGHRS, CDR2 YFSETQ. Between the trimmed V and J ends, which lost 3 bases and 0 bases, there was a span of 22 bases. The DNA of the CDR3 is TGCGCCAGCAGCTCGCTCCGGTTGGGGAACAGGAGCTCCTACAATGAGCAGTTCTTC. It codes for CASSSLRLGNRSSYNEQFF.

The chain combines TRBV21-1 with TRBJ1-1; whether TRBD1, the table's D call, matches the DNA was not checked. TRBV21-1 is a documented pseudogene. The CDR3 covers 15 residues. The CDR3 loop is CASGTPQGASTEAFF. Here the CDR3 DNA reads TGTGCCAGCGGTACCCCTCAGGGGGCGTCCACTGAAGCTTTCTTT.

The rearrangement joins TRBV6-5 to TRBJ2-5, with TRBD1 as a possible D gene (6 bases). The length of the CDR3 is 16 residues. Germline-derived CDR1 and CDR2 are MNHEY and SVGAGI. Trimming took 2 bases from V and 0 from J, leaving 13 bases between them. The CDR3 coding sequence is TGTGCCAGCAGTTACGGACCCCGGGACAACCAAGAGACCCAGTACTTC. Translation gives CASSYGPRDNQETQYF.

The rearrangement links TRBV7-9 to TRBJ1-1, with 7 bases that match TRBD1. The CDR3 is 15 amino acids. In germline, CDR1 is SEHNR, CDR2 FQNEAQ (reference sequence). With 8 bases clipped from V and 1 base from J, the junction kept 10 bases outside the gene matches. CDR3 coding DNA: TGTGCCAGCCGCCCGACAGGGAGTGGGAACACTGAAGCTTTCTTT. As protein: CASRPTGSGNTEAFF. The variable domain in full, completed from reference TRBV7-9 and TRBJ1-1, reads DTGVSQNPRHKITKRGQNVTFRCDPISEHNRLYWYRQTLGQGPEFLTYFQNEAQLEKSRLLSDRFSAERPKGSFSTLEIQRTEQGDSAMYLCASRPTGSGNTEAFFGQGTRLTVV.

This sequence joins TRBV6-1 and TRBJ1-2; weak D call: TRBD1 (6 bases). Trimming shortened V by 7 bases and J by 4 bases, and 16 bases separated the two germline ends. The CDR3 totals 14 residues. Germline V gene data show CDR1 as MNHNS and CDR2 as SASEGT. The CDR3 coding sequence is TGTGCCAGCACCAACAGGGTTCGAGTCTATGGCTACACCTTC. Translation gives CASTNRVRVYGYTF.

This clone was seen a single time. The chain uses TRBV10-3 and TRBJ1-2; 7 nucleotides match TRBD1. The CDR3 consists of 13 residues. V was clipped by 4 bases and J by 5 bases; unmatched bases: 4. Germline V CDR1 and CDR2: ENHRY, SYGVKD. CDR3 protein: CAISGDSLYGYTF. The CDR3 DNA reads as TGTGCCATCAGTGGGGACAGCCTTTATGGCTACACCTTC.

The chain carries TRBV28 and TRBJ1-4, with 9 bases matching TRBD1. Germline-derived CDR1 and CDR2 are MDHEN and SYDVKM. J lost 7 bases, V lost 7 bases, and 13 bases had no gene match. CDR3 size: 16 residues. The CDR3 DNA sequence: TGTGCCAGCACTTACTCCCCGGGACAGGGTGGTGAAAAACTGTTTTTT. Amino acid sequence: CASTYSPGQGGEKLFF.

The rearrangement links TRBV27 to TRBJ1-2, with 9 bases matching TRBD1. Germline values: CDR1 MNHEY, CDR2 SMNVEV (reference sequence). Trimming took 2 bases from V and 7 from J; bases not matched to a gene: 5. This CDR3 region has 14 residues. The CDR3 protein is CASSLRQGGVGYTF. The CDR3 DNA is TGTGCCAGCAGTTTAAGACAGGGGGGAGTTGGCTACACCTTC.

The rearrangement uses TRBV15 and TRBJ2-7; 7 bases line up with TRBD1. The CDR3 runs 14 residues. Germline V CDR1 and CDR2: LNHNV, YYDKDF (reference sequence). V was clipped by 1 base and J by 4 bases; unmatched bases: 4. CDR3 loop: CATSRGTGDYEQYF. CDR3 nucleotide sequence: TGTGCCACCAGCAGAGGGACAGGCGATTACGAGCAGTACTTC.

The CDR3: CASRAEPNQPQHF. The CDR3 coding sequence is TGTGCCAGCAGGGCCGAACCCAATCAGCCCCAGCATTTT. The rearrangement joins TRBV28 to TRBJ1-5; D not resolved. Germline V lookup: CDR1 MDHEN, CDR2 SYDVKM. The CDR3 runs 13 residues. Trimming took off 6 bases at V and 3 bases at J, with 9 bases between the two ends. Based on the CDR3 plus reference TRBV28 and TRBJ1-5, the full variable domain is DVKVTQSSRYLVKRTGEKVFLECVQDMDHENMFWYRQDPGLGLRLIYFSYDVKMKEKGDIPEGYSVSREKKERFSLILESASTNQTSMYLCASRAEPNQPQHFGDGTRLSIL.

This CDR3 is CASSSTGIINIQYF. In DNA form, the CDR3 reads TGTGCCAGCAGTTCGACAGGGATAATAAACATTCAGTACTTC. The chain employs TRBV28 and TRBJ2-4; TRBD1 agrees at 7 bases. Trimming removed 4 bases from V and 6 bases from J; junction bases left unmatched: 6. The CDR3 is 14 residues long. Germline-derived CDR1 and CDR2 are MDHEN and SYDVKM.

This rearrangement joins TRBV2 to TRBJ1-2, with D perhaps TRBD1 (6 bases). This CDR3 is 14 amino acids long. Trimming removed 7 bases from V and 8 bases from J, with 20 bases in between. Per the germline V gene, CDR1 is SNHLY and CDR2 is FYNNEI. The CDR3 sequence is CASNLKRQVEGYTF. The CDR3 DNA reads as TGTGCCAGCAACCTTAAACGACAGGTGGAAGGCTACACCTTC.

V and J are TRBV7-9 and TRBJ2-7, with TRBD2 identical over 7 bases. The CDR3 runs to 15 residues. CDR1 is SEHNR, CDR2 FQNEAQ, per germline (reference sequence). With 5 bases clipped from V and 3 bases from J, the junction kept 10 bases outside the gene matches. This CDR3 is CASSPGPGDYYEQYF. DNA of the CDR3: TGTGCCAGCAGCCCTGGACCGGGGGACTACTACGAGCAGTACTTC.

The CDR3 DNA follows: TGTGCCAGCAGTGGGGATCGGGGGGGGGCAGATACGCAGTATTTT. It is translated as CASSGDRGGADTQYF. This chain joins TRBV6-1 and TRBJ2-3; TRBD2 matches 8 bases. CDR3 length: 15 residues. Germline V lookup: CDR1 MNHNS, CDR2 SASEGT. Germline trimming cut 4 bases from V and 4 bases from J; bases unmatched to any gene: 7.

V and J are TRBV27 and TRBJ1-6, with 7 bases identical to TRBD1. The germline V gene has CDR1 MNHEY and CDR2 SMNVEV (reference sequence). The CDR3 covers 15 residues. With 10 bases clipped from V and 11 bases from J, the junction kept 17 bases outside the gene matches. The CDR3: CAISTWAGQSTPLHF. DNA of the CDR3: TGTGCCATCAGCACATGGGCGGGACAGTCGACACCCCTCCACTTT.

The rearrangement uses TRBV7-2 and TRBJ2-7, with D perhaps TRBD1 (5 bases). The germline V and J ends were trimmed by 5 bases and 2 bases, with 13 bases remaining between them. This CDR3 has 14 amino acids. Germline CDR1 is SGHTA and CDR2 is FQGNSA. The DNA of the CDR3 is TGTGCCAGCAGCCCCCGGCAGGGCCCCTACGAGCAGTACTTC. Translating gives CASSPRQGPYEQYF.

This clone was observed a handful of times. CDR3 DNA: TGTGCCAGCAGGAGGGAAGAAAATTCACCCCTCCACTTT. It codes for CASRREENSPLHF. The chain recombines TRBV2 with TRBJ1-6; D not resolved. Germline CDR1 reads SNHLY; CDR2 reads FYNNEI. The germline V and J ends were trimmed by 6 bases and 7 bases, with 10 bases remaining between them. The CDR3 is made up of 13 amino acids.

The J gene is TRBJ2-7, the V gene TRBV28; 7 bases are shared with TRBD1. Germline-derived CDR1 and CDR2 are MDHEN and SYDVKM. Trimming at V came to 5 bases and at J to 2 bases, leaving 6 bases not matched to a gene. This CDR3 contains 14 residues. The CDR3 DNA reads TGTGCCAGCAGTGAGGGACAGCCTCCCTACGAGCAGTACTTC. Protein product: CASSEGQPPYEQYF.

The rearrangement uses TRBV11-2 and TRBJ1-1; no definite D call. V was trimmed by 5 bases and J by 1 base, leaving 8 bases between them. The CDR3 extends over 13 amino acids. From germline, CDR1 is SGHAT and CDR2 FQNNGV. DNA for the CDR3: TGTGCCAGCAGCCAGCGGAGGAACACTGAAGCTTTCTTT. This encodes CASSQRRNTEAFF.

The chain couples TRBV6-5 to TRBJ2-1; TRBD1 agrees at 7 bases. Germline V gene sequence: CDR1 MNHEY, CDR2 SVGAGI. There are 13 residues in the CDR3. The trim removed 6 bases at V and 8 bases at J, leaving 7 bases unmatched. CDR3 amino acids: CASSPDRVHEQFF. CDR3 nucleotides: TGTGCCAGCAGCCCCGACAGGGTCCATGAGCAGTTCTTC.

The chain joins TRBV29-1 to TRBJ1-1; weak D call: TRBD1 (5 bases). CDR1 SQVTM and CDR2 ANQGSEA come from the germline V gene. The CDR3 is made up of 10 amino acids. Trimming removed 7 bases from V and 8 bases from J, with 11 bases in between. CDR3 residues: CSALGAEAFF. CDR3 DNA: TGCAGCGCCTTAGGGGCCGAAGCTTTCTTT.

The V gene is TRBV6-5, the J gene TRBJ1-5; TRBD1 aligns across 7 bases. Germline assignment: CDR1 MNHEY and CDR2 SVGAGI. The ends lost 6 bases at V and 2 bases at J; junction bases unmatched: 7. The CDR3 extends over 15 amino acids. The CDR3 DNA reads TGTGCCAGCAGCTCAGGGGGGTTGGGCAATCAGCCCCAGCATTTT. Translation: CASSSGGLGNQPQHF.

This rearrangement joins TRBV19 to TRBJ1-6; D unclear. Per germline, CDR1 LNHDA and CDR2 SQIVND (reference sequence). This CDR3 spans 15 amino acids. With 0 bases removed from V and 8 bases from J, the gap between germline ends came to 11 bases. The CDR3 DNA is TGTGCCAGTAGTATAGACCGACTGTTGGATTCACCCCTCCACTTT. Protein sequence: CASSIDRLLDSPLHF.

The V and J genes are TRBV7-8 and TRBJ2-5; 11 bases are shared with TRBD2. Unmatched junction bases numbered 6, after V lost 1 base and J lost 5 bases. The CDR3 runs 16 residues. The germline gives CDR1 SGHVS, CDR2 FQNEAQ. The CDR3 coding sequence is TGTGCCAGCAGCTTAGGCACTAGCGGGGGAGGGGAGACCCAGTACTTC. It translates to CASSLGTSGGGETQYF. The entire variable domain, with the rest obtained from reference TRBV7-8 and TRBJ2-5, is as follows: GAGVSQSPRYKVAKRGQDVALRCDPISGHVSLFWYQQALGQGPEFLTYFQNEAQLDKSGLPSDRFFAERPEGSVSTLKIQRTQQEDSAVYLCASSLGTSGGGETQYFGPGTRLLVL.